The T cell receptor (beta chain) described here comes from a study of OX40 agonist ivuxolimab in advanced cancers. On the study more broadly: Treatment of patients was with ivuxolimab, an agonistic anti-OX40 (CD134) antibody.

The V segment lost 1 base and the J segment 2 bases; nucleotides outside the gene matches: 4. This CDR3 spans 15 amino acids. Germline V CDR1 and CDR2: SGHKS, YYEKEE (reference sequence). Study-wide findings and caveats: Among T cells, CD8+ cells averaged more expanded clones than CD4+ cells. At 0.1 to 3.0 mg/kg and by week 6, clonal expansion occurred in CD4+ and CD8+ blood T cells.

This table comes from immunoSEQ multiplex PCR, and its TCRdb copy is limited to in-frame clones, with some not included. The profile shows tens of thousands of clones, 91% of them singletons. About this clone itself: Its antigen is unknown.

The clonotype was recovered from an adult with an advanced solid tumor such as melanoma, head and neck, liver or kidney cancer. The sequencing used CD4+ or CD8+ T cells sorted from blood, collected in a trial of the OX40 agonist ivuxolimab. V is TRBV5-5 and J is TRBJ1-1, with 8 nucleotides matching TRBD1. The chain's CDR3 is CASSLTPGGNTEAFF. The DNA for the CDR3 is TGTGCCAGCAGCTTGACCCCAGGGGGCAACACTGAAGCTTTCTTT. Together with reference TRBV5-5 and TRBJ1-1, the CDR3 gives the full variable domain: DAGVTQSPTHLIKTRGQQVTLRCSPISGHKSVSWYQQVLGQGPQFIFQYYEKEERGRGNFPDRFSARQFPNYSSELNVNALLLGDSALYLCASSLTPGGNTEAFFGQGTRLTVV.